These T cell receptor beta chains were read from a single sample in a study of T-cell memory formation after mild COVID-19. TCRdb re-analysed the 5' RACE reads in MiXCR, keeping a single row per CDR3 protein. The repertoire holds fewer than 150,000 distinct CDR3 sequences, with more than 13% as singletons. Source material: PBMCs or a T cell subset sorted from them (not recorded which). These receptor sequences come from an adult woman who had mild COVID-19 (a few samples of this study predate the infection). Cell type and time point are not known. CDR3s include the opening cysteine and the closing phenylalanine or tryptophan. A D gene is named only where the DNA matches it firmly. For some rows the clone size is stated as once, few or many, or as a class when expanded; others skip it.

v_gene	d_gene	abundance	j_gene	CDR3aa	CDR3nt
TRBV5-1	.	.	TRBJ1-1	CASSLDRGIEAFF	TGCGCCAGCAGCTTGGACAGAGGGATTGAAGCTTTCTTT
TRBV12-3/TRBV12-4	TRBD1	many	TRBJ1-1	CASSVGQGDTEAFF	TGTGCCAGCAGTGTGGGACAGGGGGACACTGAAGCTTTCTTT
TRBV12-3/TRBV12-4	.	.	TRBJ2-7	CASTYARLPLGEQYF	TGTGCCAGCACCTATGCGAGGCTTCCTCTAGGGGAGCAGTACTTC
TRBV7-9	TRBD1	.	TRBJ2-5	CASRPGTGGPTGETQYF	TGTGCCAGCAGGCCCGGGACAGGGGGCCCAACGGGGGAGACCCAGTACTTC
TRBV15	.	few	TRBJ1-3	CATSRDYQGDTIYF	TGTGCCACCAGCAGAGATTATCAGGGAGACACCATATATTTT
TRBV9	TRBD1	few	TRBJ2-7	CASSAGDRGHEQYF	TGTGCCAGCAGTGCTGGGGACAGGGGCCACGAGCAGTACTTC
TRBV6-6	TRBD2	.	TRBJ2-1	CASSSLAGAAIEQFF	TGTGCCAGCAGTTCACTAGCGGGAGCTGCGATTGAGCAGTTCTTC
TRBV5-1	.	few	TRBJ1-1	CASSLVGLQNTEAFF	TGCGCCAGCAGCTTGGTGGGACTTCAGAACACTGAAGCTTTCTTT
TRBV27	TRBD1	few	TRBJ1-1	CASSTGGSSEAFF	TGTGCCAGCAGCACAGGGGGCTCCTCTGAAGCTTTCTTT
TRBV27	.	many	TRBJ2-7	CASSTAARPYEQYF	TGTGCCAGCAGTACAGCGGCCAGGCCCTACGAGCAGTACTTC
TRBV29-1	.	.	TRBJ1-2	CSGRDGNYGYTF	TGCAGCGGGCGGGACGGCAACTATGGCTACACCTTC
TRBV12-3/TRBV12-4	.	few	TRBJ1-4	CASSLWAPQEKLFF	TGTGCCAGCAGCCTCTGGGCACCCCAAGAAAAACTGTTTTTT
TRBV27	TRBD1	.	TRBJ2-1	CASRTGVSSYNEQFF	TGTGCCAGCAGGACAGGGGTCAGCTCCTACAATGAGCAGTTCTTC
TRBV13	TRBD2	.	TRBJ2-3	CASSLAVPASGVGYTQYF	TGTGCCAGCAGCTTAGCCGTCCCGGCTAGCGGGGTAGGATATACGCAGTATTTT
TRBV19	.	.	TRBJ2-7	CASKRSGRVYEQYF	TGTGCTAGTAAGAGGTCTGGCCGAGTCTACGAGCAGTACTTC
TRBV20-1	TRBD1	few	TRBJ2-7	CSARDRDRDYEQYF	TGCAGTGCTAGAGATAGGGACAGGGACTACGAGCAGTACTTC
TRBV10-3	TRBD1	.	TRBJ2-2	CAISEGTGGTGELFF	TGTGCCATCAGTGAGGGGACAGGGGGGACCGGGGAGCTGTTTTTT
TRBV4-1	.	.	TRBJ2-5	CASSQDNGQETQYF	TGCGCCAGCAGCCAAGATAACGGGCAAGAGACCCAGTACTTC
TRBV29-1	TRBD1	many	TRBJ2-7	CSVAGTDRFDEQYF	TGCAGCGTAGCTGGGACAGACCGGTTTGACGAGCAGTACTTC
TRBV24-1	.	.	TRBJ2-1	CATSGSDLGNEQFF	TGTGCCACCAGTGGATCGGACCTCGGCAATGAGCAGTTCTTC
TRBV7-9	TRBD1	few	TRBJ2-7	CASSSGQDPYEQYF	TGTGCCAGCAGCTCGGGACAGGACCCCTACGAGCAGTACTTC
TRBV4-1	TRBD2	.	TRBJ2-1	CASSHKGLAGGRDEQFF	TGCGCCAGCAGCCACAAAGGACTAGCGGGGGGGCGGGATGAGCAGTTCTTC